This entry concerns a single T cell receptor beta chain. These data belong to a study of blood T cell repertoires in COVID-19. Germline V gene data show CDR1 as MGHRA and CDR2 as YSYEKL. This CDR3 spans 16 amino acids. Germline trimming cut 1 base from V and 9 bases from J; bases unmatched to any gene: 9. Clones were sequenced by immunoSEQ multiplex PCR, and TCRdb holds only the in-frame ones, with some missing. The data show about 220,000 clones, 70% to 90% seen once. The clonotype originates from a woman in her 50s with COVID-19, enrolled during active disease. Sample: peripheral blood. The chain uses TRBV4-1 and TRBJ1-6; 7 bases align to TRBD1. The CDR3 sequence: CASSQGIQGRTSPLHF. In DNA form, the CDR3 reads TGCGCCAGCAGCCAAGGGATACAGGGGCGGACTTCACCCCTCCACTTT.